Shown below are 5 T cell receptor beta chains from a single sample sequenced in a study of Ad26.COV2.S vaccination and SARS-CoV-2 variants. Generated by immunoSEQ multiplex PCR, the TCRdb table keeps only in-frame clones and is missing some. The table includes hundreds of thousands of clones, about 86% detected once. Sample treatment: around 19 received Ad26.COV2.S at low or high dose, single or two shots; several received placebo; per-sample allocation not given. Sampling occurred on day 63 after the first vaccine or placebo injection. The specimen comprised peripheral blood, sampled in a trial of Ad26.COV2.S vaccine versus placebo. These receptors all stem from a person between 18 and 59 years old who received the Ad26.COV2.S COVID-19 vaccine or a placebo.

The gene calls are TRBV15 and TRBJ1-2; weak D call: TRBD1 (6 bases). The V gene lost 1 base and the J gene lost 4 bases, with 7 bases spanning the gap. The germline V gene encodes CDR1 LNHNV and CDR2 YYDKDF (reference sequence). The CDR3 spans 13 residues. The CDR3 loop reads CATSRGGGYGYTF. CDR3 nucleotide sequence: TGTGCCACCAGCAGAGGAGGGGGCTATGGCTACACCTTC. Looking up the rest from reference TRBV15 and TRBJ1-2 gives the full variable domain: DAMVIQNPRYQVTQFGKPVTLSCSQTLNHNVMYWYQQKSSQAPKLLFHYYDKDFNNEADTPDNFQSRRPNTSFCFLDIRSPGLGDTAMYLCATSRGGGYGYTFGSGTRLTVV.

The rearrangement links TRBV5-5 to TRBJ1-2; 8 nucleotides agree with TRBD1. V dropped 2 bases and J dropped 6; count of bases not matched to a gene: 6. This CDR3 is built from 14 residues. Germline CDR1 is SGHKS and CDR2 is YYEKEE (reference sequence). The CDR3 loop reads CASSLRGQADGYTF. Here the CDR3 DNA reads TGTGCCAGCAGCTTACGGGGACAGGCCGATGGCTACACCTTC.

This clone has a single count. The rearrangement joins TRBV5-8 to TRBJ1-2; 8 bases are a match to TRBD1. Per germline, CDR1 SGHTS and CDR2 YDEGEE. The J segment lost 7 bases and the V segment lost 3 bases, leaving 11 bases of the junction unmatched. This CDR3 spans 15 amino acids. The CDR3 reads CASSSDRGHSGGYTF. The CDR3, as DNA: TGTGCCAGCAGCTCTGACAGGGGTCATTCCGGTGGCTACACCTTC.

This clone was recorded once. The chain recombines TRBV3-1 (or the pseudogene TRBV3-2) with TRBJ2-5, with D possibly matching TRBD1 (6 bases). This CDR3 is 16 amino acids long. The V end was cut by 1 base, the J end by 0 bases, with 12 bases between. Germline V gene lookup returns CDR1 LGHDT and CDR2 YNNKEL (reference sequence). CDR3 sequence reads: CASSQASRGYQETQYF. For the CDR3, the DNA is TGTGCCAGCAGCCAAGCGAGCAGGGGTTACCAAGAGACCCAGTACTTC.

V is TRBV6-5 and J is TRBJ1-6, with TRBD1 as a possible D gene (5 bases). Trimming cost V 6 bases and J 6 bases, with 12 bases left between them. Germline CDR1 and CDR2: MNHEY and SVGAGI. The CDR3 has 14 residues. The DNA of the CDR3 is TGTGCCAGCAGCTACCTAGACAGTAATTCACCCCTCCACTTT. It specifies CASSYLDSNSPLHF.